A selection of T cell receptor beta chains follows, all from one sample in a study of blood T cells in healthy people across ages. TCRdb re-analysed the 5' RACE reads in MiXCR, keeping a single row per CDR3 protein. The sample carries around 870,000 distinct CDR3 sequences, around 30% recorded once. The sequencing sample was made of blood. These receptors originate from a woman over 75 in good health. The CDR3 runs from the conserved cysteine through the conserved F or W. Each record gives: J gene, V gene, clone size, CDR3 protein. A clone size is listed for some rows: how often the clone was seen (once, few, many), or a class if it is expanded.

>TRBJ2-1|TRBV6-2/TRBV6-3|many
CASSYGVSNKNEQFF
>TRBJ2-2|TRBV6-5|NA
CASRRQGWNTGELFF
>TRBJ1-2|TRBV28|NA
CASSSDRVRGYTF
>TRBJ2-3|TRBV20-1|few
CSFLARGAGAQYF
>TRBJ1-1|TRBV10-1|NA
CASSELGNTEAFF
>TRBJ2-3|TRBV20-1|many
CSARISGETQYF
>TRBJ1-1|TRBV11-2|few
CASSLHLNTEAFF
>TRBJ1-4|TRBV20-1|NA
CSAREDWLATNEKLFF
>TRBJ1-2|TRBV25-1|few
CASSLDRALNGYTF
>TRBJ2-6|TRBV27|many
CASSLISGANVLTF
>TRBJ2-5|TRBV5-1|many
CASSLISGKQETQYF
>TRBJ1-5|TRBV20-1|NA
CSAPRQGGSNQPQHF
>TRBJ2-1|TRBV12-3/TRBV12-4|many
CASSGLDGGSYNEQFF
>TRBJ2-4|TRBV5-8|many
CASSPRGQGDNIQYF
>TRBJ2-7|TRBV5-6|many
CASSFRGAGQGDQEQYF
>TRBJ1-2|TRBV15|NA
CATGRDRGNYGYTF
>TRBJ1-6|TRBV27|NA
CASSPQAGQFSPLHF
>TRBJ2-6|TRBV6-4|NA
CASSEGTGTSGANVLTF
>TRBJ1-2|TRBV28|many
CASSLNRYGYTF
>TRBJ2-5|TRBV6-6|many
CASSSSRDRGQETQYF
>TRBJ2-5|TRBV7-9|NA
CASSSNRDAETQYF
>TRBJ2-3|TRBV6-2/TRBV6-3|many
CASREWASGVNTDTQYF